This TCR beta chain was captured in a study of shared clonotypes between healthy human individuals. Study as a whole: Three plates each covered CD4 naive and memory; CD8 naive two, CD8 memory one.

Adults of Caucasian background living in Nashville, Tennessee made up all donors. A CD45RA-negative memory subset and a CD45RA+ naive subset were separated from the CD4+ cells. Regarding this clone: Other DNA sequences in the sample encode the same CDR3.

It was across several immunoSEQ plates that each subset's genomic DNA was evenly split. The table came from immunoSEQ multiplex PCR; TCRdb's copy has only in-frame clones and leaves some out. The repertoire holds around 2.5 million clones, with 93% as singletons. The TCR sequence derives from a young man in good health. Some clones in this sample may be carry-over from other donors' samples. The sequenced material came from naive CD4+ T cells from PBMCs. The subset: CD45RA+ positively selected.

CDR3 coding DNA: TGTGCCATCAGTGAGTTAAGAGATACGCAGTATTTT. This gives the protein CAISELRDTQYF. The chain couples TRBV10-3 to TRBJ2-3; D unclear. The CDR3 has 12 amino acids. Per germline, CDR1 ENHRY and CDR2 SYGVKD. The ends were cut back, 1 base at V and 5 bases at J, with 4 bases in the middle.